This TCR beta chain came from a study of shared clonotypes between healthy human individuals. Points from the study as a whole: A limitation of the genetic and exposure-history diversity represented arose from few donors.

In regard to this clone: As yet, its antigen is unknown.

The germline V gene encodes CDR1 LGHNA and CDR2 YSLEER. There are 12 residues in the CDR3. The V and J ends lost 0 bases and 7 bases respectively, with 6 bases between them. Repertoires were generated with immunoSEQ multiplex PCR, while TCRdb's copy carries only in-frame clones and drops some. This repertoire shows 2 million to 2.5 million clones, 85% to 95% found once; its top ten account for around 0.4%. Sequences were obtained from naive CD4+ T cells from PBMCs. The sample's subset: CD45RA+ positively selected. The chain links TRBV4-3 to TRBJ2-5; maybe TRBD1 (5 bases). The source is a man aged 18 to 29 in good health. Some clones in this sample may be carry-over from other donors' samples. This CDR3 is CASSQERGTQYF. CDR3 sequence (DNA): TGCGCCAGCAGCCAAGAAAGGGGGACCCAGTACTTC.